These 22 T cell receptor beta chains were all obtained from the same sample, sequenced in a study of blood T cells in healthy people across ages. A second PCR, run for roughly 7 to 11 cycles, used a sample-barcoded 5' primer plus a J-beta primer mix. TCRdb reprocessed the 5' RACE reads with MiXCR, giving one entry per CDR3 protein. The sample holds over 1,500,000 distinct CDR3 sequences, less than 50% seen once. Sequenced sample: blood. These receptors all come from a woman in her forties in good health.

For the CDR3, the DNA is TGCAGTGCCAGATCCCCCAGGGGCAGCAGTAAGGAGTGGGAATTCAGGCAGCCCCAGCATTTT. This gives the protein CSARSPRGSSKEWEFRQPQHF. This sequence joins TRBV20-1 and TRBJ1-5, with D tentatively TRBD1 (6 bases). This CDR3 is 21 amino acids long. With 6 bases removed from V and 7 bases from J, the gap between germline ends came to 40 bases. The germline CDR1 and CDR2 sequences are DFQATT and SNEGSKA (reference sequence).

The table lists this clonotype with a count of one. The V call is TRBV5-1, the J call TRBJ1-4; unclear D gene. Trimming left V 4 bases short and J 1 base short, with 11 bases between. Germline CDR1 SGHRS, CDR2 YFSETQ. The CDR3 runs 15 residues. The CDR3, as DNA: TGCGCCAGCAGCGGGCCGGAGGAAACTAATGAAAAACTGTTTTTT. Translation gives CASSGPEETNEKLFF.

There are a few counts of this clonotype. J is TRBJ2-1 and V is TRBV13, with D tentatively TRBD1 or TRBD2 (5 bases each). From germline, CDR1 is PRHDT and CDR2 FYEKMQ (reference sequence). Trimming shortened V by 2 bases and J by 8 bases, and 22 bases separated the two germline ends. The CDR3 totals 17 residues. In DNA form, the CDR3 reads TGTGCCAGCAGCTTACGGGGCGGGCCTCAGGGATGGGATGAGCAGTTCTTC. Translated, it gives CASSLRGGPQGWDEQFF.

The chain joins TRBV20-1 to TRBJ2-5; 9 bases line up with TRBD2. CDR3 length: 14 amino acids. Trimming removed 5 bases from V and 4 bases from J; junction bases left unmatched: 8. Germline V lookup: CDR1 DFQATT, CDR2 SNEGSKA (reference sequence). In DNA form, the CDR3 reads TGCAGTGCTCCAGTCCAACTAGCGGGAGAGACCCAGTACTTC. Its protein product is CSAPVQLAGETQYF.

The chain combines TRBV29-1 with TRBJ2-1, with D tentatively TRBD1 (6 bases). The CDR3 covers 12 residues. Germline V gene data show CDR1 as SQVTM and CDR2 as ANQGSEA. V lost 7 bases and J 12 bases, leaving 19 bases between the germline ends. The CDR3 DNA reads as TGCAGCGGCGAGGGGGACGACCGAAGGCAGTTCTTC. This sequence encodes CSGEGDDRRQFF.

This chain uses TRBV7-2 with TRBJ2-4; no clear D. This CDR3 region has 16 residues. V was trimmed by 2 bases and J by 3 bases, leaving 14 bases between them. The V gene's germline CDR1 is SGHTA and CDR2 FQGNSA. The DNA for the CDR3 is TGTGCCAGCAGCTTATACGGAGTTGTCGTCAAAAACATTCAGTACTTC. Encoded protein: CASSLYGVVVKNIQYF.

This clonotype turned up a few times. The V call is TRBV13, the J call TRBJ2-3; D is unclear. This CDR3 has 13 residues. Germline assignment: CDR1 PRHDT and CDR2 FYEKMQ (reference sequence). V gave up 8 bases and J gave up 0 bases, with 9 bases separating them. CDR3 bases: TGTGCCAGCCGGTCGCCCAGCACAGATACGCAGTATTTT. Amino acid sequence: CASRSPSTDTQYF.

The V gene is TRBV20-1, the J gene TRBJ2-5; 7 nucleotides match TRBD1. V gave up 3 bases and J gave up 7 bases; unmatched junction bases: 8. Germline loops: CDR1 DFQATT, CDR2 SNEGSKA (reference sequence). The CDR3 consists of 13 residues. CDR3 in DNA: TGCAGTGCTAGGCAGGCGCCAGGGGGGACCCAGTACTTC. Its protein product is CSARQAPGGTQYF.

The V gene is TRBV15, the J gene TRBJ2-7; weak D call: TRBD1 (6 bases). Judging by the DNA end, TRBJ2-5 fits better; the J call may be wrong. The CDR3 covers 15 residues. The germline V gene has CDR1 LNHNV and CDR2 YYDKDF (reference sequence). The CDR3 loop is CATSRPSLQGETQYF. CDR3 DNA sequence: TGTGCCACCAGCAGACCTAGCCTTCAGGGGGAGACCCAGTACTTC.

The J gene is TRBJ2-6, the V gene TRBV6-1, with a possible D match to TRBD2 (7 bases). V shed 10 bases and J shed 2 bases, with 15 bases lying between them. In germline, CDR1 is MNHNS, CDR2 SASEGT. This CDR3 has 15 residues. CDR3 bases: TGTGCCACGGTCCCGGGGGGCACTGGGGCCAACGTCCTGACTTTC. It specifies CATVPGGTGANVLTF.

This chain connects TRBV5-6 to TRBJ2-5; possibly TRBD1 for D (7 bases). Between the trimmed V and J ends, which lost 4 bases and 2 bases, there was a span of 12 bases. Looked up from germline, CDR1 is SGHDT and CDR2 is YYEEEE. The length of the CDR3 is 14 residues. The CDR3 bases are TGTGCCAGCAGCCCCGCGGGACAGCAAGAGACCCAGTACTTC. Translating it yields CASSPAGQQETQYF. Variable domain in full (rest from reference TRBV5-6 and TRBJ2-5): DAGVTQSPTHLIKTRGQQVTLRCSPKSGHDTVSWYQQALGQGPQFIFQYYEEEERQRGNFPDRFSGHQFPNYSSELNVNALLLGDSALYLCASSPAGQQETQYFGPGTRLLVL.

The chain recombines TRBV6-6 with TRBJ2-7; possibly TRBD2 for D (5 bases). The CDR3 sequence is 13 residues long. The V end lost 0 bases, the J end lost 5 bases, and 8 bases lay between the germline ends. Looked up from germline, CDR1 is MNHNY and CDR2 is SVGAGI (reference sequence). In nucleotides, the CDR3 is TGTGCCAGCAGTTACTCTTCGGGGAACGAGCAGTACTTC. This encodes CASSYSSGNEQYF.

The sample holds a few counts of this clonotype. The chain joins TRBV7-3 to TRBJ2-3; tentatively, D is TRBD2 (6 bases). The CDR3 extends over 15 amino acids. Germline V gives CDR1 SGHTA, CDR2 FQGTGA. Trimming took off 2 bases at V and 8 bases at J, with 17 bases between the two ends. CDR3 DNA sequence: TGTGCCAGCAGCTTAGGGTTGGTCGGGACTTCTACGCAGTATTTT. Translated, it gives CASSLGLVGTSTQYF. Based on the CDR3 plus reference TRBV7-3 and TRBJ2-3, the full variable domain is GAGVSQTPSNKVTEKGKYVELRCDPISGHTALYWYRQSLGQGPEFLIYFQGTGAADDSGLPNDRFFAVRPEGSVSTLKIQRTERGDSAVYLCASSLGLVGTSTQYFGPGTRLTVL.

This clonotype came up a few times. This rearrangement joins TRBV28 to TRBJ1-2; 8 bases align to TRBD1. The CDR3 is 14 amino acids. The J segment lost 3 bases and the V segment lost 4 bases, leaving 4 bases of the junction unmatched. CDR1 is MDHEN and CDR2 is SYDVKM in the germline V gene. For the CDR3, the DNA is TGTGCCAGCAGTTCAGGGGGCCGCTACTATGGCTACACCTTC. Its protein is CASSSGGRYYGYTF.

The chain is built from TRBV3-1 and TRBJ2-1; 8 bases fit TRBD1. After removal of 3 bases from V and 8 bases from J, the junction contained 15 bases not matched to a gene. In germline, CDR1 is LGHDT, CDR2 YNNKEL (reference sequence). The CDR3 runs 17 residues. The CDR3 nucleotides read TGTGCCAGCAGCCATCCCACCAGGGGGCTAGTGGTTGATGAGCAGTTCTTC. Its protein product is CASSHPTRGLVVDEQFF.

This clonotype was detected only a few times. J is TRBJ2-5 and V is TRBV12-3 or TRBV12-4; 8 nucleotides align to TRBD2. The CDR3 contains 15 residues. Trimming removed 5 bases from V and 3 bases from J; junction bases left unmatched: 8. The CDR3: CASSGVAGPEETQYF. CDR3 DNA: TGTGCCAGCAGTGGGGTAGCGGGGCCGGAAGAGACCCAGTACTTC.

This clonotype was seen only a few times. J is TRBJ2-1 and V is TRBV2, with D uncertain. Germline V CDR1 and CDR2: SNHLY, FYNNEI. Trimming took 6 bases from V and 3 from J, leaving 9 bases between them. The CDR3 covers 13 residues. Written as DNA, the CDR3 is TGTGCCAGCAGGGTCGGCGGCTACAATGAGCAGTTCTTC. This translates into CASRVGGYNEQFF.

The rearrangement joins TRBV6-5 to TRBJ2-7, with D perhaps matching TRBD1 or TRBD2 (5 bases each). CDR3 size: 17 residues. Germline V CDR1 and CDR2: MNHEY, SVGAGI. V lost 0 bases, J lost 2 bases, and 17 bases lay in between. In DNA form, the CDR3 reads TGTGCCAGCAGTTACTCGAGGGTCGGACACAAAACCTACGAGCAGTACTTC. Translating gives CASSYSRVGHKTYEQYF.

The V call is TRBV18, the J call TRBJ1-1; D remains ambiguous. Germline-derived CDR1 and CDR2 are KGHSH and LQKENI. The V end was cut by 3 bases, the J end by 1 base, with 6 bases between. This CDR3 is built from 13 residues. The chain's CDR3 is CASSPVPNTEAFF. CDR3 nucleotides: TGTGCCAGCTCACCGGTACCGAACACTGAAGCTTTCTTT.

This clonotype has a single count. This sequence joins TRBV5-1 and TRBJ2-5; D gene unclear. The germline CDR1 and CDR2 sequences are SGHRS and YFSETQ. V lost 4 bases and J 7 bases, leaving 14 bases between the germline ends. This CDR3 is built from 13 residues. CDR3 loop: CASSLPKPVTQYF. CDR3 in DNA: TGCGCCAGCAGCCTGCCGAAACCCGTGACCCAGTACTTC.

The gene calls are TRBV9 and TRBJ2-7, with 7 bases identical to TRBD1. The J call is doubtful: the DNA matches TRBJ2-5 better. The CDR3 runs to 15 residues. Germline lookup yields CDR1 SGDLS and CDR2 YYNGEE. CDR3 in amino acids: CASSVSGTDQETQYF. DNA of the CDR3: TGTGCCAGCAGCGTATCCGGGACAGATCAAGAGACCCAGTACTTC.

J is TRBJ1-5 and V is TRBV7-2, with D perhaps matching TRBD1 (5 bases). CDR1 and CDR2 from the germline V gene are SGHTA and FQGNSA. The CDR3 extends over 12 amino acids. The germline V and J ends were trimmed by 5 bases and 9 bases, with 11 bases remaining between them. The CDR3 bases are TGTGCCAGCAGCCTAGGGGTTCCGCCCCAGCATTTT. Protein sequence: CASSLGVPPQHF.